These 8 T cell receptor beta chains originate from one sample sequenced in a study of blood T cell repertoires in COVID-19. Assay used: immunoSEQ multiplex PCR; TCRdb lists only in-frame clones, some missing. Of about 100,000 clones in the sample, roughly 88% are singletons; the top ten hold 2% to 3%. The specimen sequenced was peripheral blood. The receptors were gathered from a human donor in a cohort sampled during active COVID-19.

The V gene is TRBV19, the J gene TRBJ2-3; the match to TRBD2 covers 13 bases. CDR1 is LNHDA, CDR2 SQIVND, per germline (reference sequence). This CDR3 is built from 16 residues. V dropped 5 bases and J dropped 1; count of bases not matched to a gene: 3. The CDR3 DNA reads TGTGCCAGTAGTCGGACTAGCGGGAGAGGCACAGATACGCAGTATTTT. This codes for CASSRTSGRGTDTQYF.

The chain has TRBV28 and TRBJ1-2, with D tentatively TRBD1 (6 bases). The CDR3 runs 14 residues. CDR1 is MDHEN, CDR2 SYDVKM, per germline. Here the CDR3 reads CAHGGGPGDYGYTF. The CDR3 DNA sequence: TGTGCACACGGGGGGGGCCCCGGTGACTATGGCTACACCTTC.

V is TRBV7-3 and J is TRBJ2-1; D remains unclear. In germline, CDR1 is SGHTA, CDR2 FQGTGA. Deletions cut 1 base from V and 0 bases from J, with 7 bases between. The CDR3 totals 15 residues. The DNA of the CDR3 is TGTGCCAGCAGCTTAAAGAGGAGCTCCTACAATGAGCAGTTCTTC. Translating it yields CASSLKRSSYNEQFF.

The chain uses TRBV2 and TRBJ1-1; D is perhaps TRBD1 (6 bases). Trimming shortened V by 10 bases and J by 3 bases, and 18 bases separated the two germline ends. Germline CDR1 is SNHLY and CDR2 is FYNNEI. The CDR3 covers 14 residues. The CDR3 loop reads CATQTGLGYTEAFF. CDR3 DNA sequence: TGTGCCACCCAGACAGGCCTGGGGTACACTGAAGCTTTCTTT.

The V and J genes are TRBV29-1 and TRBJ1-6; 12 bases agree with TRBD1. This CDR3 spans 13 amino acids. V lost 6 bases to trimming and J lost 8 bases; unmatched junction nucleotides: 2. Germline assignment: CDR1 SQVTM and CDR2 ANQGSEA. In DNA form, the CDR3 reads TGCAGCGTCGGGACAGGGGGCGATTCACCCCTCCACTTT. Amino acids: CSVGTGGDSPLHF.

In its sample, this clone was seen once. The chain employs TRBV28 and TRBJ2-1, with 8 bases matching TRBD2. The junction had 6 bases not matched to a gene; V was cut back by 5 bases and J by 6 bases. This CDR3 has 14 amino acids. The germline gives CDR1 MDHEN, CDR2 SYDVKM. The CDR3 reads CASSRAGARNEQFF. As DNA, the CDR3 is TGTGCCAGCAGTCGAGCGGGGGCGCGCAATGAGCAGTTCTTC.

CDR3 DNA: TGTGCCAGCAGTTCCGACAGGGCAGTGAATGAGCAGTTCTTC. Translated, it gives CASSSDRAVNEQFF. The chain is built from TRBV6-5 and TRBJ2-1, with TRBD1 identical over 7 bases. There are 14 residues in the CDR3. Germline trimming cut 4 bases from V and 7 bases from J; bases unmatched to any gene: 7. Germline V CDR1 and CDR2: MNHEY, SVGAGI.

The J gene is TRBJ2-7, the V gene TRBV6-5; 10 bases match TRBD2. Germline values: CDR1 MNHEY, CDR2 SVGAGI. With 5 bases clipped from V and 7 bases from J, the junction kept 11 bases outside the gene matches. The CDR3 spans 15 residues. CDR3 sequence (DNA): TGTGCCAGCAGTCCCGGAGGGACTAGCGTTCGAGAGCAGTACTTC. Translation: CASSPGGTSVREQYF.